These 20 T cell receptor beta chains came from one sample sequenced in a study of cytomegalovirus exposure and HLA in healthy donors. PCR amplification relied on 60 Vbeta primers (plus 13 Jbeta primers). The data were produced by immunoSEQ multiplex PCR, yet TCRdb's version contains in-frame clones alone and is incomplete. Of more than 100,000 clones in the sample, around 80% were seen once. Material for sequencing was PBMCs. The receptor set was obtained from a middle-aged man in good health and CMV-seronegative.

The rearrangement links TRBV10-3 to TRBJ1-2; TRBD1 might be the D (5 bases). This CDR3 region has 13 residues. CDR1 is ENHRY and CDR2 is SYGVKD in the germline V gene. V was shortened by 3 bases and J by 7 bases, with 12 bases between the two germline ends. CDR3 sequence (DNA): TGTGCCATCAGTGATGGGGGGGAAAGTGGCTACACCTTC. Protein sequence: CAISDGGESGYTF.

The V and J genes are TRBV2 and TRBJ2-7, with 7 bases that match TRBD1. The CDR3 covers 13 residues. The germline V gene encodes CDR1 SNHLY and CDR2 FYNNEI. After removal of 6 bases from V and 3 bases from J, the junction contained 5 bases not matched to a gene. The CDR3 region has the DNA TGTGCCAGCAGCCCCGACAGGGACTACGAGCAGTACTTC. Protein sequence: CASSPDRDYEQYF.

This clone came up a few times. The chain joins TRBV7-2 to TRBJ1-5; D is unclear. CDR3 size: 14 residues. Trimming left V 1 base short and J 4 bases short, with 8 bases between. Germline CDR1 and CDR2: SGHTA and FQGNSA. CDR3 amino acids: CASSLDPQNQPQHF. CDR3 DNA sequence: TGTGCCAGCAGCTTAGATCCACAGAATCAGCCCCAGCATTTT.

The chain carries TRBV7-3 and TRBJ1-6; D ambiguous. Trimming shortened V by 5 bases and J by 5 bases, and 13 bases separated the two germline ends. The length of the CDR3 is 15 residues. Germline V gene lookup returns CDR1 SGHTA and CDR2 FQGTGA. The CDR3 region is CASSLSGRDNSPLHF. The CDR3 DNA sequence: TGTGCCAGCAGCCTCTCTGGGCGGGATAATTCACCCCTCCACTTT.

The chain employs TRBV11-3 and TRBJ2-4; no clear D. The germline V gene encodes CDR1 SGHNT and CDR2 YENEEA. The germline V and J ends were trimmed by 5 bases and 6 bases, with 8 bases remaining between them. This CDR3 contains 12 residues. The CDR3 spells CASSGQTNIQYF. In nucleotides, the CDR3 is TGTGCCAGCAGCGGGCAGACAAACATTCAGTACTTC.

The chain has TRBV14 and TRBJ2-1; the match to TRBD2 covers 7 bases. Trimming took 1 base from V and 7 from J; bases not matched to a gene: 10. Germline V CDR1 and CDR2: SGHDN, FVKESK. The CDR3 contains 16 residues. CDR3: CASSQGRELVENEQFF. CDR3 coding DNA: TGTGCCAGCAGCCAAGGGCGGGAGCTGGTTGAGAATGAGCAGTTCTTC.

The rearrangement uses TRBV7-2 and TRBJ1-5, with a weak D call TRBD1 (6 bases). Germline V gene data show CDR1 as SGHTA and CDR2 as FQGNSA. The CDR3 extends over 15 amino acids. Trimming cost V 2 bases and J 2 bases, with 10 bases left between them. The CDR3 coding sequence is TGTGCCAGCAGCTTACAGGGGAATGGCAATCAGCCCCAGCATTTT. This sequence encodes CASSLQGNGNQPQHF.

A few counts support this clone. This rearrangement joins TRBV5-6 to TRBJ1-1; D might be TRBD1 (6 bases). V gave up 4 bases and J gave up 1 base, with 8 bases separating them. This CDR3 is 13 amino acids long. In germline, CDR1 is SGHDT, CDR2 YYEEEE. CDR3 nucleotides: TGTGCCAGCAGCCCGACAGGGAACACTGAAGCTTTCTTT. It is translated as CASSPTGNTEAFF.

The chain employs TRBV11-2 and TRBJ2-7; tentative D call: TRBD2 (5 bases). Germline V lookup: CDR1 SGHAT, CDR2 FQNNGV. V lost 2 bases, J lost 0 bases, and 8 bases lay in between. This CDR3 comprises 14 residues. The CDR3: CASSLSGSSYEQYF. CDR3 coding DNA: TGTGCCAGCAGCTTAAGCGGTAGCTCCTACGAGCAGTACTTC. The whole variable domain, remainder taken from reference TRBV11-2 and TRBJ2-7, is EAGVAQSPRYKIIEKRQSVAFWCNPISGHATLYWYQQILGQGPKLLIQFQNNGVVDDSQLPKDRFSAERLKGVDSTLKIQPAKLEDSAVYLCASSLSGSSYEQYFGPGTRLTVT.

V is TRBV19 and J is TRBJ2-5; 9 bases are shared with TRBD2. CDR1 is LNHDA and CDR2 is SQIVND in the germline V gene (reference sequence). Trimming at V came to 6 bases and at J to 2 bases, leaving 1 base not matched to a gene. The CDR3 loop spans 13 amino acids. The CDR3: CASRAGGQETQYF. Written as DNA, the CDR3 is TGTGCCAGTAGGGCGGGAGGGCAAGAGACCCAGTACTTC.

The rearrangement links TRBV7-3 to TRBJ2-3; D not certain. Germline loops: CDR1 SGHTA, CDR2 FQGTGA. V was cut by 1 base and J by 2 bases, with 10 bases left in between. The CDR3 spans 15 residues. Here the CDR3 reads CASSLMGQDTDTQYF. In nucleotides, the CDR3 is TGTGCCAGCAGCTTAATGGGCCAAGACACAGATACGCAGTATTTT. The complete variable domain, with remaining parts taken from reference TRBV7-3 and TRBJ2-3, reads GAGVSQTPSNKVTEKGKYVELRCDPISGHTALYWYRQSLGQGPEFLIYFQGTGAADDSGLPNDRFFAVRPEGSVSTLKIQRTERGDSAVYLCASSLMGQDTDTQYFGPGTRLTVL.

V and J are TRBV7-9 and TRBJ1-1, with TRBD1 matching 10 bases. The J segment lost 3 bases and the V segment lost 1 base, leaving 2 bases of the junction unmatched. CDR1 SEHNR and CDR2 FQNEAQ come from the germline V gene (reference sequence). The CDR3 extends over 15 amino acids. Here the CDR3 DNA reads TGTGCCAGCAGCTTAGGACAGGGGGCGGACACTGAAGCTTTCTTT. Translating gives CASSLGQGADTEAFF. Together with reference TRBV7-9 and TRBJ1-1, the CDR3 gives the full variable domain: DTGVSQNPRHKITKRGQNVTFRCDPISEHNRLYWYRQTLGQGPEFLTYFQNEAQLEKSRLLSDRFSAERPKGSFSTLEIQRTEQGDSAMYLCASSLGQGADTEAFFGQGTRLTVV.

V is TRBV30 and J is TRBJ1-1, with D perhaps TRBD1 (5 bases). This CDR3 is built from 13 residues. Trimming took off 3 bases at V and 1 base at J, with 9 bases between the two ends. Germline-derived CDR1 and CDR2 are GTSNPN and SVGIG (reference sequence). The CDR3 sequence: CAWSGQSNTEAFF. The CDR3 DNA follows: TGTGCCTGGAGCGGACAATCGAACACTGAAGCTTTCTTT.

CDR3 in amino acids: CASSPGYLRGTEAFF. CDR3 bases: TGTGCCAGCTCACCGGGGTACCTAAGGGGCACTGAAGCTTTCTTT. The genes are TRBV18 and TRBJ1-1; tentatively, D is TRBD1 (5 bases). Trimming cost V 3 bases and J 4 bases, with 15 bases left between them. CDR3 length: 15 amino acids. Germline V gene sequence: CDR1 KGHSH, CDR2 LQKENI.

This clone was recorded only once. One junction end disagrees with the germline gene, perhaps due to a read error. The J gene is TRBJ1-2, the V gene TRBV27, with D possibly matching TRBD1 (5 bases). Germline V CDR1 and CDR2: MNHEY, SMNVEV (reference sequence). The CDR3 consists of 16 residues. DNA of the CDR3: TGTGCCAGCAGTTTATCTTCGGGGGAGAGGGACTATGGCTACCCCTTC. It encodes CASSLSSGERDYGYPF.

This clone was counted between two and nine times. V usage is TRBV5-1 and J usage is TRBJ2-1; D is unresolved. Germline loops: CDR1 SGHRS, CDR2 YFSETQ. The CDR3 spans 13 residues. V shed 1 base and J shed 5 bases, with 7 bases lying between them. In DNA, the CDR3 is TGCGCCAGCAGCTTGTACAGTCACAATGAGCAGTTCTTC. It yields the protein CASSLYSHNEQFF. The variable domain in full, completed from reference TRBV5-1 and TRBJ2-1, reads KAGVTQTPRYLIKTRGQQVTLSCSPISGHRSVSWYQQTPGQGLQFLFEYFSETQRNKGNFPGRFSGRQFSNSRSEMNVSTLELGDSALYLCASSLYSHNEQFFGPGTRLTVL.

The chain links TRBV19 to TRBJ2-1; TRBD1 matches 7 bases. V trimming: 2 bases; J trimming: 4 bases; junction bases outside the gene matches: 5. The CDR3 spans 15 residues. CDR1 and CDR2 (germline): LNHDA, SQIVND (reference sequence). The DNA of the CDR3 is TGTGCCAGTAGTATAATCGGGACAGCGTACAATGAGCAGTTCTTC. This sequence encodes CASSIIGTAYNEQFF.

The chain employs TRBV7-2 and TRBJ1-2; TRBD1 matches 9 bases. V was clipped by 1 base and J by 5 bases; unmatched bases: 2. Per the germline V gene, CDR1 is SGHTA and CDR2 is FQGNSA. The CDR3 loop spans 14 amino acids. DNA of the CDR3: TGTGCCAGCAGCTTAGTAGGACAGGGGTATGGCTACACCTTC. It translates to CASSLVGQGYGYTF.

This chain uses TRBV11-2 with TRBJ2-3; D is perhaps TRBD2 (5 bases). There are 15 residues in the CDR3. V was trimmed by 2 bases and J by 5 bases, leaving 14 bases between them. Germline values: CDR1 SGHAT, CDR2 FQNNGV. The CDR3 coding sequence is TGTGCCAGCAGCTTACTCTCGGGGATGGGAGATACGCAGTATTTT. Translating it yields CASSLLSGMGDTQYF. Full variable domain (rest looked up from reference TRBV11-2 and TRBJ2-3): EAGVAQSPRYKIIEKRQSVAFWCNPISGHATLYWYQQILGQGPKLLIQFQNNGVVDDSQLPKDRFSAERLKGVDSTLKIQPAKLEDSAVYLCASSLLSGMGDTQYFGPGTRLTVL.

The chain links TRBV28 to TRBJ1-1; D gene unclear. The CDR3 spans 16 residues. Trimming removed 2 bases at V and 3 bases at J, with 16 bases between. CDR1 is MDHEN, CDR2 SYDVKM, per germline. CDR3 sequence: CASSLLRAVIDTEAFF. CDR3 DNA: TGTGCCAGCAGTTTACTGCGGGCAGTAATAGACACTGAAGCTTTCTTT.